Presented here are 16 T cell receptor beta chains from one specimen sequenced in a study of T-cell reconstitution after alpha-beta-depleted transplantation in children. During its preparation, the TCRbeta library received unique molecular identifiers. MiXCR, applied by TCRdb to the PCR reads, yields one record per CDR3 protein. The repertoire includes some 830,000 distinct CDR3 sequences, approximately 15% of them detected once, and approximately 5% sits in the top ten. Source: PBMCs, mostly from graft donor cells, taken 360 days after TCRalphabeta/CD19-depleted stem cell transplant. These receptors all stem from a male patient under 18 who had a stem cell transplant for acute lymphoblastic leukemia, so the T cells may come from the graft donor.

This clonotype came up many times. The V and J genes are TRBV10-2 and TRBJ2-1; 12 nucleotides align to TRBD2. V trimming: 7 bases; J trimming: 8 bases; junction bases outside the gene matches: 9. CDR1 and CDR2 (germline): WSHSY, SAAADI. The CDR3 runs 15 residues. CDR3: CASISPSGRGDEQFF. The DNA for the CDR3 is TGCGCCAGCATATCTCCTAGCGGGAGGGGTGATGAGCAGTTCTTC.

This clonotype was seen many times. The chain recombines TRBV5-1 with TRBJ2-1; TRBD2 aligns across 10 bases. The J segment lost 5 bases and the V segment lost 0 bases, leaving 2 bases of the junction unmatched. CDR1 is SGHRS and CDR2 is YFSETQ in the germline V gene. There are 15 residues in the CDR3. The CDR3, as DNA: TGCGCCAGCAGCTTGGTAGCGGGAGGCCACAATGAGCAGTTCTTC. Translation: CASSLVAGGHNEQFF.

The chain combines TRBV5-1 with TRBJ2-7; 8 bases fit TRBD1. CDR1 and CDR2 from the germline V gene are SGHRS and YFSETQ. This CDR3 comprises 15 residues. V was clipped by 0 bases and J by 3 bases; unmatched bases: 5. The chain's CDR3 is CASSLVQGAYYEQYF. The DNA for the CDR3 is TGCGCCAGCAGCTTGGTCCAGGGGGCTTACTACGAGCAGTACTTC.

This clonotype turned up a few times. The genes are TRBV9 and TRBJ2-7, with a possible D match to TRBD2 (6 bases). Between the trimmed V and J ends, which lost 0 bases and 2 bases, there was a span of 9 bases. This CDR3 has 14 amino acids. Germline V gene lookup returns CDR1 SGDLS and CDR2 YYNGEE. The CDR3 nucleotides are TGTGCCAGCAGCGTAGGGGGGGAGACCTACGAGCAGTACTTC. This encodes CASSVGGETYEQYF.

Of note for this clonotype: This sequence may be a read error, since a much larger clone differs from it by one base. The CDR3 protein is CASSHTGPPYNSPLHF. CDR3 nucleotide sequence: TGCGCCAGCAGCCATACAGGGCCCCCCTATAATTCACCCCTCCACTTT. This chain uses TRBV5-1 with TRBJ1-6; D perhaps matches TRBD1 (6 bases). The V and J ends lost 4 bases and 2 bases respectively, with 13 bases between them. The CDR3 contains 16 residues. CDR1 is SGHRS, CDR2 YFSETQ, per germline.

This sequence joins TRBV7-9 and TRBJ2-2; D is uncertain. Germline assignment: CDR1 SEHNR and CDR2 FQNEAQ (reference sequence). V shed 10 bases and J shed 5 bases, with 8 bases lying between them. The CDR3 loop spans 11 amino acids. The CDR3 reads CATPPTGELFF. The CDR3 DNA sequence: TGTGCCACCCCCCCGACCGGGGAGCTGTTTTTT. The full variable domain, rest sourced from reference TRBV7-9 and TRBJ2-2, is DTGVSQNPRHKITKRGQNVTFRCDPISEHNRLYWYRQTLGQGPEFLTYFQNEAQLEKSRLLSDRFSAERPKGSFSTLEIQRTEQGDSAMYLCATPPTGELFFGEGSRLTVL.

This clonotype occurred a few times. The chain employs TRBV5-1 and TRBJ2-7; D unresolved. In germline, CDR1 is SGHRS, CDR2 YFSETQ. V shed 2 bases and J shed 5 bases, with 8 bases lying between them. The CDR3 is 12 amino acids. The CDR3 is CASSFRAHEQYF. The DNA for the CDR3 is TGCGCCAGCAGCTTTCGGGCCCACGAGCAGTACTTC.

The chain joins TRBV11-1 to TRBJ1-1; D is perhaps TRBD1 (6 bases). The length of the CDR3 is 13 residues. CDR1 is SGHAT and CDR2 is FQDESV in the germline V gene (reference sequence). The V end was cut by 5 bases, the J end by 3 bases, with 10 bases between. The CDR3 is CASSKDRYTEAFF. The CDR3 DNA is TGTGCCAGCAGCAAGGACAGATACACTGAAGCTTTCTTT.

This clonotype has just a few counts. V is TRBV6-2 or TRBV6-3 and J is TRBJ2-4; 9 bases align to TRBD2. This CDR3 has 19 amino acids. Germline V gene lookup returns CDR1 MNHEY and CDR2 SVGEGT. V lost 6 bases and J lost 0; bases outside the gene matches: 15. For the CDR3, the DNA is TGTGCCAGCAGAACGAGCGGGAGGCCTACTCACTTAGCCAAAAACATTCAGTACTTC. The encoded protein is CASRTSGRPTHLAKNIQYF.

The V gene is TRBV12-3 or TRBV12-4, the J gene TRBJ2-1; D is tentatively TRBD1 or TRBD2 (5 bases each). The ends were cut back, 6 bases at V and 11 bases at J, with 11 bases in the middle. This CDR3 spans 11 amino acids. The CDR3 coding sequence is TGTGCCAGCAGCCCTCGGGGCAAGCAGTTCTTC. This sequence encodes CASSPRGKQFF.

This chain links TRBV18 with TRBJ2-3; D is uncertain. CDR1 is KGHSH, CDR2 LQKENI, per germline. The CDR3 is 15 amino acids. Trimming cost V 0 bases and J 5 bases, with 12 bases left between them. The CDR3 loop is CASSPPEREGDTQYF. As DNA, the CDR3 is TGTGCCAGCTCACCACCTGAGCGTGAAGGAGATACGCAGTATTTT. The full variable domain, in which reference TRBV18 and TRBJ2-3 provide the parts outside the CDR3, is NAGVMQNPRHLVRRRGQEARLRCSPMKGHSHVYWYRQLPEEGLKFMVYLQKENIIDESGMPKERFSAEFPKEGPSILRIQQVVRGDSAAYFCASSPPEREGDTQYFGPGTRLTVL.

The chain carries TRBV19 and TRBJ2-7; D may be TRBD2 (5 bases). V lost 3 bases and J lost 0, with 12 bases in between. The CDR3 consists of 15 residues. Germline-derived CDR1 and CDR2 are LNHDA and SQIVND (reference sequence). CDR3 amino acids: CASSMLASSSYEQYF. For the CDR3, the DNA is TGTGCCAGTAGTATGTTAGCGTCATCCTCCTACGAGCAGTACTTC.

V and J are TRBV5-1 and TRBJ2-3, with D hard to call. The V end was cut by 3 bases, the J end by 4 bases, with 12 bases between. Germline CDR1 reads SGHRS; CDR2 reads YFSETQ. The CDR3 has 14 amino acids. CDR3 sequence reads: CASSYELSADTQYF. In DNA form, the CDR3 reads TGCGCCAGCAGCTACGAGTTGTCAGCAGATACGCAGTATTTT.

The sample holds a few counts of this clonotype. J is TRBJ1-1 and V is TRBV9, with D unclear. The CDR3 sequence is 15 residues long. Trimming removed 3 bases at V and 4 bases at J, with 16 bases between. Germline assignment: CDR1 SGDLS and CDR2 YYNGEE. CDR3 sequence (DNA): TGTGCCAGCAGCGCCGAGGCAGGACCCTCCACTGAAGCTTTCTTT. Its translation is CASSAEAGPSTEAFF.

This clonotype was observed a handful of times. The CDR3 here is CASSSTTGTETQYF. As DNA, the CDR3 is TGCGCCAGCAGCTCTACGACAGGGACGGAGACCCAGTACTTC. J is TRBJ2-5 and V is TRBV5-1; 7 bases are a match to TRBD1. There are 14 residues in the CDR3. J lost 5 bases, V lost 3 bases, and 7 bases had no gene match. CDR1 SGHRS and CDR2 YFSETQ come from the germline V gene.

CDR3 in DNA: TGTGCCAGCAGCTTGGAAAAGTTCTCCTCTGGAAACACCATATATTTT. This sequence encodes CASSLEKFSSGNTIYF. The chain carries TRBV5-8 and TRBJ1-3; D not certain. The germline CDR1 and CDR2 sequences are SGHTS and YDEGEE. CDR3 length: 16 residues. Deletions cut 0 bases from V and 0 bases from J, with 10 bases between. Full variable domain (outside the CDR3, taken from reference TRBV5-8 and TRBJ1-3): EAGVTQSPTHLIKTRGQQATLRCSPISGHTSVYWYQQALGLGLQFLLWYDEGEERNRGNFPPRFSGRQFPNYSSELNVNALELEDSALYLCASSLEKFSSGNTIYFGEGSWLTVV.